The 31 T cell receptor beta chains given below trace back to one sample, sequenced in a study of T-cell memory formation after mild COVID-19. TCRdb ran MiXCR on the 5' RACE reads and lists one entry per CDR3 protein. The sample yields around 340,000 distinct CDR3 sequences, approximately 15% seen once. The sequencing input was PBMCs or a T cell subset sorted from them (not recorded which). Source of these receptors: a man aged 18 to 35 who had mild COVID-19 (a few samples of this study predate the infection). Cell type and time point are not known.

The chain recombines TRBV12-3 or TRBV12-4 with TRBJ1-1; no firm D call. The CDR3 covers 12 residues. V gave up 5 bases and J gave up 5 bases, with 9 bases separating them. CDR3 DNA sequence: TGTGCCAGCAGTCCCTACCGAACTGAAGCTTTCTTT. As protein: CASSPYRTEAFF.

This clonotype has a handful of counts. The rearrangement links TRBV7-9 to TRBJ2-4; maybe TRBD1 (7 bases). The V gene's germline CDR1 is SEHNR and CDR2 FQNEAQ (reference sequence). The CDR3 spans 15 residues. V lost 1 base and J 3 bases, leaving 10 bases between the germline ends. The CDR3 is CASSLGRDSKNIQYF. In nucleotides, the CDR3 is TGTGCCAGCAGCTTAGGGAGGGACAGCAAAAACATTCAGTACTTC.

CDR3 in amino acids: CASSQLDPYNEQFF. The CDR3 bases are TGCGCCAGCAGCCAATTGGACCCCTACAATGAGCAGTTCTTC. V gene TRBV4-1 combines with J gene TRBJ2-1; no definite D call. CDR3 length: 14 residues. V was trimmed by 2 bases and J by 2 bases, leaving 7 bases between them. Germline CDR1 and CDR2: MGHRA and YSYEKL.

This clonotype was seen ten or more times. This chain uses TRBV10-3 with TRBJ1-4; D may be TRBD1 (6 bases). Germline CDR1 and CDR2: ENHRY and SYGVKD. Trimming shortened V by 3 bases and J by 5 bases, and 19 bases separated the two germline ends. The CDR3 extends over 17 amino acids. In DNA form, the CDR3 reads TGTGCCATCAGTGAAAGCTTTGGGGGGCCTCTCAATGAAAAACTGTTTTTT. Encoded protein: CAISESFGGPLNEKLFF.

The chain employs TRBV24-1 and TRBJ2-1; tentative D call: TRBD2 (5 bases). The germline CDR1 and CDR2 sequences are KGHDR and SFDVKD. The length of the CDR3 is 13 residues. V was trimmed by 1 base and J by 8 bases, leaving 8 bases between them. CDR3 in DNA: TGTGCCACCAGTGATTTAGAGGGCTATGAGCAGTTCTTC. It translates to CATSDLEGYEQFF.

V usage is TRBV6-1 and J usage is TRBJ2-1; 8 bases line up with TRBD2. Per germline, CDR1 MNHNS and CDR2 SASEGT. The CDR3 is 16 residues long. V lost 6 bases and J lost 3; bases outside the gene matches: 10. DNA of the CDR3: TGTGCCAGCAGGAGCCTGCTTAGCGGGGACTACAATGAGCAGTTCTTC. This gives the protein CASRSLLSGDYNEQFF.

This clonotype was recorded at least ten times. The chain couples TRBV12-3 or TRBV12-4 to TRBJ1-2, with D perhaps TRBD1 (6 bases). Trimming removed 5 bases from V and 7 bases from J, with 20 bases in between. The CDR3 contains 15 residues. The DNA of the CDR3 is TGTGCCAGCAGTCTTTCTGTAGGGGGGATTTCTGGCTACACCTTC. This gives the protein CASSLSVGGISGYTF.

The rearrangement joins TRBV28 to TRBJ2-2; D not certain. V lost 3 bases and J 4 bases, leaving 15 bases between the germline ends. Germline assignment: CDR1 MDHEN and CDR2 SYDVKM. This CDR3 region has 16 residues. CDR3 DNA sequence: TGTGCCAGCAGTTTGGGCGGAACCCTGGGCACCGGGGAGCTGTTTTTT. Translating gives CASSLGGTLGTGELFF.

V usage is TRBV2 and J usage is TRBJ2-7; 10 bases align to TRBD1. The germline V gene encodes CDR1 SNHLY and CDR2 FYNNEI. The CDR3 consists of 15 residues. The ends lost 3 bases at V and 8 bases at J; junction bases unmatched: 10. The CDR3 spells CASSDVGQGNDKQYF. In DNA, the CDR3 is TGTGCCAGCAGTGATGTGGGACAGGGGAATGATAAGCAGTACTTC. Full variable domain (rest looked up from reference TRBV2 and TRBJ2-7): EPEVTQTPSHQVTQMGQEVILRCVPISNHLYFYWYRQILGQKVEFLVSFYNNEISEKSEIFDDQFSVERPDGSNFTLKIRSTKLEDSAMYFCASSDVGQGNDKQYFGPGTRLTVT.

This clonotype was counted only a few times. This sequence joins TRBV4-3 and TRBJ2-2, with D perhaps being TRBD1 or TRBD2 (5 bases each). Trimming took off 4 bases at V and 3 bases at J, with 12 bases between the two ends. Germline V gene data show CDR1 as LGHNA and CDR2 as YSLEER. The CDR3 runs to 15 residues. The CDR3, as DNA: TGCGCCAGCAGCCCACCGGGACGGCACACCGGGGAGCTGTTTTTT. Its translation: CASSPPGRHTGELFF.

This clonotype turned up a few times. CDR3: CASSYRPNEQFF. In nucleotides, the CDR3 is TGTGCCAGCAGTTACAGGCCCAATGAGCAGTTCTTC. This chain joins TRBV6-5 and TRBJ2-1; D not certain. Germline V lookup: CDR1 MNHEY, CDR2 SVGAGI. The CDR3 extends over 12 amino acids. Between the trimmed V and J ends, which lost 2 bases and 6 bases, there was a span of 5 bases.

The chain couples TRBV28 to TRBJ1-6; 7 bases agree with TRBD1. This CDR3 spans 15 amino acids. Per the germline V gene, CDR1 is MDHEN and CDR2 is SYDVKM. V shed 3 bases, J shed 7 bases, and the junction held 6 bases outside the gene matches. CDR3 nucleotides: TGTGCCAGCAGTTTCTTAGGGGGCAGGAATTCACCCCTCCACTTT. Its translation is CASSFLGGRNSPLHF.

This clonotype was found many times. This sequence joins TRBV7-3 and TRBJ2-1, with 7 nucleotides matching TRBD2. Germline CDR1 SGHTA, CDR2 FQGTGA. V was pared by 5 bases and J by 3 bases, with 7 bases of the junction left unmatched. The CDR3 covers 15 residues. The CDR3 protein is CASSQSGGRYNEQFF. The CDR3 nucleotides are TGTGCCAGCAGCCAATCGGGGGGACGCTACAATGAGCAGTTCTTC.

This clonotype showed up many times. The V gene is TRBV3-1, the J gene TRBJ2-3; possibly TRBD1 or TRBD2 for D (5 bases each). Germline CDR1 LGHDT, CDR2 YNNKEL (reference sequence). Deletions cut 1 base from V and 2 bases from J, with 10 bases between. This CDR3 has 15 residues. CDR3 nucleotides: TGTGCCAGCAGCCAAGGTGTGGGGACCACAGATACGCAGTATTTT. Translating it yields CASSQGVGTTDTQYF.

This clonotype has a count of ten or more. The rearrangement links TRBV6-2 or TRBV6-3 to TRBJ1-2, with TRBD1 matching over 7 bases. Germline lookup yields CDR1 MNHEY and CDR2 SVGEGT. The CDR3 loop spans 13 amino acids. With 2 bases clipped from V and 8 bases from J, the junction kept 5 bases outside the gene matches. The CDR3 DNA follows: TGTGCCAGCAGTTACCGGACAGGCGAAGGCTACACCTTC. Translating it yields CASSYRTGEGYTF.

This clonotype occurred a few times. This chain joins TRBV4-3 and TRBJ2-5; D is tentatively TRBD1 or TRBD2 (6 bases each). The V gene's germline CDR1 is LGHNA and CDR2 YSLEER. This CDR3 spans 15 amino acids. Trimming pared 0 bases from V and 4 bases from J, leaving 12 bases between. The CDR3 coding sequence is TGCGCCAGCAGCCAAGATACGGGGGCACGAGAGACCCAGTACTTC. This codes for CASSQDTGARETQYF.

This chain uses TRBV21-1 with TRBJ2-3; the table's D gene call, TRBD2, was not cross checked with the DNA. TRBV21-1 is a pseudogene locus. The CDR3 covers 16 residues. The CDR3 region is CASSKDSLRDLDTQYF. In nucleotides, the CDR3 is TGTGCCAGCAGCAAAGACTCGCTCCGGGACTTAGATACGCAGTATTTT.

The V call is TRBV7-2, the J call TRBJ2-2, with D unclear. V lost 2 bases to trimming and J lost 0 bases, with 16 bases between them. Germline CDR1 reads SGHTA; CDR2 reads FQGNSA. This CDR3 comprises 18 residues. CDR3 nucleotides: TGTGCCAGCAGCTTAAAATCGGTTCGGGCAGCGAACACCGGGGAGCTGTTTTTT. Amino acids: CASSLKSVRAANTGELFF.

The V gene is TRBV5-5, the J gene TRBJ1-4, with 8 bases matching TRBD1. V gave up 0 bases and J gave up 0 bases; unmatched junction bases: 1. There are 16 residues in the CDR3. Germline loops: CDR1 SGHKS, CDR2 YYEKEE (reference sequence). The CDR3 loop reads CASSLVGQATNEKLFF. The CDR3, as DNA: TGTGCCAGCAGCTTGGTGGGACAGGCAACTAATGAAAAACTGTTTTTT.

This clonotype was seen more than once but under ten times. J is TRBJ2-7 and V is TRBV5-1; TRBD2 aligns across 7 bases. The CDR3 is 14 amino acids. Germline CDR1 is SGHRS and CDR2 is YFSETQ. The junction had 5 bases not matched to a gene; V was cut back by 5 bases and J by 0 bases. The CDR3 DNA reads TGCGCCAGCAGATACCGGACTAGCTCCTACGAGCAGTACTTC. Residues: CASRYRTSSYEQYF.

This chain connects TRBV5-1 to TRBJ1-5, with 7 bases that match TRBD1. This CDR3 comprises 15 residues. Germline assignment: CDR1 SGHRS and CDR2 YFSETQ. Germline trimming cut 4 bases from V and 3 bases from J; bases unmatched to any gene: 7. The CDR3 region has the DNA TGCGCCAGCAGCCTCCAGGGGGGGGACAATCAGCCCCAGCATTTT. It is translated as CASSLQGGDNQPQHF.

V usage is TRBV4-3 and J usage is TRBJ2-7; TRBD2 agrees at 7 bases. After removal of 1 base from V and 6 bases from J, the junction contained 3 bases not matched to a gene. The CDR3 covers 13 residues. Germline CDR1 and CDR2: LGHNA and YSLEER. The CDR3 DNA follows: TGCGCCAGCAGCCAAGCGGGGGGTTTCGAGCAGTACTTC. Translation gives CASSQAGGFEQYF.

This clonotype was counted only a few times. This chain links TRBV20-1 with TRBJ2-2; D call uncertain. The ends were cut back, 3 bases at V and 1 base at J, with 9 bases in the middle. CDR1 and CDR2 from the germline V gene are DFQATT and SNEGSKA (reference sequence). This CDR3 region has 14 residues. The CDR3 DNA sequence: TGCAGTGCTAGGCGGCTGGGGAACACCGGGGAGCTGTTTTTT. As protein: CSARRLGNTGELFF.

This clonotype was observed a handful of times. V and J are TRBV24-1 and TRBJ1-6; 10 bases match TRBD1. Germline CDR1 is KGHDR and CDR2 is SFDVKD. This CDR3 is 16 amino acids long. V lost 4 bases and J lost 7; bases outside the gene matches: 6. The CDR3: CATSDPRQGANSPLHF. DNA of the CDR3: TGTGCCACCAGTGACCCGCGACAGGGGGCAAATTCACCCCTCCACTTT.

This clonotype was seen more than once but under ten times. The genes are TRBV29-1 and TRBJ1-2; 8 nucleotides agree with TRBD1. This CDR3 is built from 12 residues. Germline V CDR1 and CDR2: SQVTM, ANQGSEA. V lost 7 bases to trimming and J lost 7 bases; unmatched junction nucleotides: 8. The CDR3 region is CSDGQGRGGYTF. DNA for the CDR3: TGCAGCGACGGACAGGGTAGAGGTGGCTACACCTTC.

The genes are TRBV6-1 and TRBJ2-7; 7 bases are shared with TRBD1. From germline, CDR1 is MNHNS and CDR2 SASEGT. The CDR3 contains 19 residues. Trimming cost V 2 bases and J 3 bases; bases outside gene matches: 19. As DNA, the CDR3 is TGTGCCAGCAGTGAAATGGGTGGGTTCATAGGGACAGTCGTCTACGAGCAGTACGTC. Translation: CASSEMGGFIGTVVYEQYV.

The chain couples TRBV6-5 to TRBJ2-3; D is ambiguous. The CDR3 is 14 amino acids. The germline V gene has CDR1 MNHEY and CDR2 SVGAGI. Between the trimmed V and J ends, which lost 6 bases and 0 bases, there was a span of 10 bases. Here the CDR3 DNA reads TGTGCCAGCAGCCGCCCTTTTAGCACAGATACGCAGTATTTT. It yields the protein CASSRPFSTDTQYF.

V is TRBV11-2 and J is TRBJ2-3; tentative D call: TRBD2 (7 bases). This CDR3 region has 15 residues. Trimming removed 8 bases at V and 4 bases at J, with 19 bases between. Per germline, CDR1 SGHAT and CDR2 FQNNGV. The CDR3, as DNA: TGTGCCAGCTCCCTGGCGGGGGCGAGGCCAGATACGCAGTATTTT. This sequence encodes CASSLAGARPDTQYF.

The sample holds a few counts of this clonotype. The chain joins TRBV5-1 to TRBJ2-7, with 9 bases fitting TRBD1. V was pared by 2 bases and J by 10 bases, with 10 bases of the junction left unmatched. Germline loops: CDR1 SGHRS, CDR2 YFSETQ. This CDR3 comprises 14 residues. The CDR3 nucleotides read TGCGCCAGCAGCTTCTTGACAGGGGGGCGCGGCCAGTACTTC. Encoded protein: CASSFLTGGRGQYF.

A few counts support this clonotype. This chain connects TRBV5-1 to TRBJ2-2, with D unclear. Looked up from germline, CDR1 is SGHRS and CDR2 is YFSETQ. This CDR3 spans 13 amino acids. The V end lost 9 bases, the J end lost 0 bases, and 9 bases lay between the germline ends. The CDR3: CATTFTNTGELFF. The CDR3 DNA reads as TGCGCCACCACTTTTACGAACACCGGGGAGCTGTTTTTT.

The chain has TRBV9 and TRBJ2-2; TRBD2 agrees at 9 bases. CDR1 and CDR2 (germline): SGDLS, YYNGEE. The CDR3 length is 17 residues. V gave up 3 bases and J gave up 3 bases; unmatched junction bases: 9. This CDR3 reads CASSASPSGTYTGELFF. DNA of the CDR3: TGTGCCAGCAGCGCTTCTCCTAGCGGGACCTACACCGGGGAGCTGTTTTTT.